Listed here are 25 T cell receptor beta chains from one sample, sequenced in a study of PD-L1 blockade in urothelial cancer (dated by TCRdb to 2016 to 2017). Preparation of the library involved the immunoSEQ multiplex PCR assay. TCRdb limited this immuneACCESS table to in-frame rearrangements with V and J called. A share of clones is missing; checked studies link under half to unresolved V genes, and the rest is unexplained. Counted in this sample were more than 95,000 clones; roughly 90% of them appeared once. Under 2% of the sample comes from the top ten. The sample's time point label is to be understood as: peripheral blood 6 weeks after treatment start. Specimen: PBMCs, collected around atezolizumab (anti-PD-L1) treatment. These TCRs come from a man aged 55 to 70 with urothelial cancer.

The chain recombines TRBV27 with TRBJ2-3; TRBD2 matches at 13 bases. Per germline, CDR1 MNHEY and CDR2 SMNVEV (reference sequence). V gave up 5 bases and J gave up 6 bases; unmatched junction bases: 8. The CDR3 loop spans 16 amino acids. The chain's CDR3 is CASSRGLAGFGDTQYF. CDR3 sequence (DNA): TGTGCCAGCAGTAGGGGACTAGCGGGATTCGGCGATACGCAGTATTTT.

The chain is built from TRBV28 and TRBJ2-7; a possible D gene is TRBD1 (5 bases). Germline assignment: CDR1 MDHEN and CDR2 SYDVKM. V lost 2 bases and J 7 bases, leaving 12 bases between the germline ends. The CDR3 is 13 amino acids. The CDR3 DNA sequence: TGTGCCAGCAGTTTACCGACGAAGGGGGAGCAGTACTTC. Encoded protein: CASSLPTKGEQYF.

This chain uses TRBV6-5 with TRBJ1-1; D not resolved. The CDR3 covers 13 residues. The V end was cut by 0 bases, the J end by 4 bases, with 6 bases between. The germline V gene encodes CDR1 MNHEY and CDR2 SVGAGI. The CDR3 DNA sequence: TGTGCCAGCAGTTACTCGGCCTTCACTGAAGCTTTCTTT. This gives the protein CASSYSAFTEAFF.

This clone was seen a few times. This sequence joins TRBV28 and TRBJ2-7; D gene ambiguous. In germline, CDR1 is MDHEN, CDR2 SYDVKM. The V and J ends lost 7 bases and 6 bases respectively, with 19 bases between them. The CDR3 is 14 residues long. CDR3 in DNA: TGTGCCAGCACCCCCGGCGGTGGGTTACGCGAGCAGTACTTC. Amino acid sequence: CASTPGGGLREQYF.

This clone came up a few times. J is TRBJ2-5 and V is TRBV4-3, with D maybe TRBD1 (6 bases). The CDR3 spans 15 residues. The germline V gene encodes CDR1 LGHNA and CDR2 YSLEER. Trimming left V 4 bases short and J 2 bases short, with 14 bases between. Written as DNA, the CDR3 is TGCGCCAGCAGCCGAGATGCCCAGGGGCAAGAGACCCAGTACTTC. Amino acid sequence: CASSRDAQGQETQYF.

The chain employs TRBV6-5 and TRBJ1-2, with D maybe TRBD1 (5 bases). V lost 7 bases and J lost 6, with 12 bases in between. CDR1 and CDR2 from the germline V gene are MNHEY and SVGAGI. The CDR3 contains 12 residues. CDR3 region: CASKRGGDGYTF. Written as DNA, the CDR3 is TGTGCCAGCAAACGGGGCGGGGATGGCTACACCTTC.

The J gene is TRBJ2-7, the V gene TRBV27, with D tentatively TRBD2 (6 bases). Germline loops: CDR1 MNHEY, CDR2 SMNVEV (reference sequence). The ends were cut back, 3 bases at V and 9 bases at J, with 15 bases in the middle. This CDR3 has 13 residues. CDR3: CASSLEGTQGQYF. The CDR3 coding sequence is TGTGCCAGCAGTTTGGAGGGGACCCAGGGGCAGTACTTC.

V usage is TRBV7-3 and J usage is TRBJ2-3; tentative D call: TRBD2 (5 bases). Germline CDR1 and CDR2: SGHTA and FQGTGA. The CDR3 extends over 14 amino acids. V lost 5 bases and J lost 0, with 9 bases in between. CDR3 sequence reads: CASSPRGSTDTQYF. DNA for the CDR3: TGTGCCAGCAGCCCAAGAGGGAGCACAGATACGCAGTATTTT.

Only one count was recorded for this clone. Here the CDR3 DNA reads TGTGCCAGCAGCCCTACTAGCGGGAGGGACTTCTACAATGAGCAGTTCTTC. Translated, it gives CASSPTSGRDFYNEQFF. The chain carries TRBV5-5 and TRBJ2-1; 13 bases line up with TRBD2. The CDR3 has 17 amino acids. The junction had 7 bases not matched to a gene; V was cut back by 4 bases and J by 3 bases. The germline V gene encodes CDR1 SGHKS and CDR2 YYEKEE (reference sequence).

The chain is built from TRBV7-2 and TRBJ1-3; D ambiguous. Germline CDR1 reads SGHTA; CDR2 reads FQGNSA. V was pared by 5 bases and J by 0 bases, with 8 bases between. The CDR3 runs 14 residues. CDR3 sequence reads: CASSPLVSGNTIYF. The CDR3, as DNA: TGTGCCAGCAGCCCCCTCGTCTCTGGAAACACCATATATTTT.

This chain links TRBV11-3 with TRBJ2-3, with 12 nucleotides matching TRBD2. The CDR3 spans 17 residues. Germline CDR1 reads SGHNT; CDR2 reads YENEEA. V lost 4 bases and J lost 0; bases outside the gene matches: 5. CDR3 nucleotide sequence: TGTGCCAGCAGCTCGCGGACTAGCGGGACCAGCACAGATACGCAGTATTTT. It encodes CASSSRTSGTSTDTQYF.

The chain uses TRBV6-5 and TRBJ1-5; D unclear. The V gene lost 5 bases and the J gene lost 7 bases, with 12 bases spanning the gap. This CDR3 has 13 amino acids. Germline values: CDR1 MNHEY, CDR2 SVGAGI. CDR3 nucleotide sequence: TGTGCCAGCAGTCCCGGGGTCCAACAGCCCCAGCATTTT. Residues: CASSPGVQQPQHF.

This clone was seen many times. This sequence joins TRBV11-3 and TRBJ2-7, with 7 bases lining up with TRBD1. J was trimmed by 6 bases and V by 5 bases; bases with no gene match: 4. This CDR3 has 12 amino acids. Germline V gene data show CDR1 as SGHNT and CDR2 as YENEEA. CDR3 protein: CASSTRQGEQYF. The CDR3 nucleotides read TGTGCCAGCAGCACTAGACAGGGCGAGCAGTACTTC.

The gene calls are TRBV4-1 and TRBJ2-2, with 10 bases that match TRBD2. Losses at the gene ends were 1 base for V and 0 bases for J; bases not matched to a gene: 2. CDR1 and CDR2 (germline): MGHRA, YSYEKL. This CDR3 region has 17 residues. CDR3 amino acids: CASSQVGTSANTGELFF. Here the CDR3 DNA reads TGCGCCAGCAGCCAAGTTGGGACTAGCGCGAACACCGGGGAGCTGTTTTTT.

The rearrangement links TRBV2 to TRBJ2-3; TRBD2 agrees at 10 bases. The ends lost 7 bases at V and 3 bases at J; junction bases unmatched: 10. This CDR3 has 16 amino acids. Germline values: CDR1 SNHLY, CDR2 FYNNEI. The CDR3 nucleotides are TGTGCCAGCATTGGGCAGCGGGGGGGCGGGACAGATACGCAGTATTTT. Protein: CASIGQRGGGTDTQYF.

The V and J genes are TRBV6-5 and TRBJ1-5; no definite D call. V was clipped by 6 bases and J by 2 bases, with 8 bases between them. In germline, CDR1 is MNHEY, CDR2 SVGAGI. The CDR3 is 13 residues long. The CDR3 bases are TGTGCCAGCAGAAAATATGGCAATCAGCCCCAGCATTTT. The encoded protein is CASRKYGNQPQHF.

The chain uses TRBV5-5 and TRBJ2-4; 10 positions agree with TRBD2. Per germline, CDR1 SGHKS and CDR2 YYEKEE (reference sequence). The CDR3 covers 16 residues. V gave up 3 bases and J gave up 9 bases; unmatched junction bases: 12. The chain's CDR3 is CASSYSGTSVVPIQYF. Written as DNA, the CDR3 is TGTGCCAGCAGCTACTCAGGGACTAGCGTCGTTCCCATTCAGTACTTC.

This clone was observed once. The J gene is TRBJ2-5, the V gene TRBV27, with TRBD1 matching 10 bases. The CDR3 totals 14 residues. Germline loops: CDR1 MNHEY, CDR2 SMNVEV (reference sequence). The V segment lost 6 bases and the J segment 5 bases; nucleotides outside the gene matches: 6. DNA of the CDR3: TGTGCCAGCAGAAGGACAGGGGGAGATGAGACCCAGTACTTC. The encoded protein is CASRRTGGDETQYF.

This chain links TRBV6-5 with TRBJ2-5; D may be TRBD2 (6 bases). Trimming pared 6 bases from V and 5 bases from J, leaving 19 bases between. Germline assignment: CDR1 MNHEY and CDR2 SVGAGI. CDR3 length: 15 residues. The DNA of the CDR3 is TGTGCCAGCAGACCACGGGGGTGGGGCGAGGAGACCCAGTACTTC. Amino acids: CASRPRGWGEETQYF.

This rearrangement joins TRBV12-5 to TRBJ2-3, with D perhaps matching TRBD2 (6 bases). Germline CDR1 and CDR2: LGHNT and FRNRAP. This CDR3 is built from 14 residues. The V end was cut by 7 bases, the J end by 3 bases, with 14 bases between. Written as DNA, the CDR3 is TGTGCTAGTGCTTTAGGAGGGGAGACAGATACGCAGTATTTT. It is translated as CASALGGETDTQYF.

About this clone itself: This same CDR3 is encoded by further DNA sequences in the sample. The chain links TRBV6-1 to TRBJ2-7; D gene ambiguous. Germline V gives CDR1 MNHNS, CDR2 SASEGT. CDR3 length equals 11 residues. Trimming took 7 bases from V and 0 from J, leaving 4 bases between them. CDR3: CASTGSYEQYF. CDR3 sequence (DNA): TGTGCCAGCACAGGCTCCTACGAGCAGTACTTC.

The genes are TRBV14 and TRBJ1-4; tentatively, D is TRBD1 (5 bases). The germline V and J ends were trimmed by 0 bases and 13 bases, with 6 bases remaining between them. CDR1 and CDR2 (germline): SGHDN, FVKESK. The CDR3 has 11 amino acids. The CDR3 region has the DNA TGTGCCAGCAGCCAAGAGCAGGGACTGTTTTTT. It is translated as CASSQEQGLFF.

This chain connects TRBV5-1 to TRBJ1-2; tentatively, D is TRBD1 (6 bases). The CDR3 loop spans 15 amino acids. Germline V gene data show CDR1 as SGHRS and CDR2 as YFSETQ. The ends were cut back, 3 bases at V and 5 bases at J, with 17 bases in the middle. The CDR3 protein is CASSSGGLTGYGYTF. Written as DNA, the CDR3 is TGCGCCAGCAGCTCTGGGGGCCTAACAGGATATGGCTACACCTTC.

The rearrangement links TRBV18 to TRBJ2-7; 8 bases are a match to TRBD1. J gave up 3 bases and V 0 bases, and 4 bases lay outside the gene matches. This CDR3 has 15 residues. CDR1 and CDR2 from the germline V gene are KGHSH and LQKENI. The CDR3 nucleotides read TGTGCCAGCTCACCACCGGAGACAGGGGTCTACGAGCAGTACTTC. Translated, it gives CASSPPETGVYEQYF.

The rearrangement links TRBV7-9 to TRBJ2-7, with a weak D call TRBD1 (6 bases). Deletions cut 2 bases from V and 5 bases from J, with 13 bases between. Germline V lookup: CDR1 SEHNR, CDR2 FQNEAQ (reference sequence). The CDR3 has 14 residues. The CDR3 sequence: CASSLNQGSNEQYF. CDR3 DNA: TGTGCCAGCAGCTTAAACCAGGGGAGCAACGAGCAGTACTTC.